These 21 T cell receptor beta chains were all obtained from the same sample, sequenced in a study of control samples from healthy donors and cancer patients. Some clones are missing from TCRdb's copy, which holds only in-frame ones; the method was immunoSEQ multiplex PCR. The data contain about 110,000 clones, roughly nine tenths of them singletons. The sample was blood. The receptors were gathered from a human donor in good health. The donor label of this sample is uncertain.

The genes are TRBV13 and TRBJ1-2, with D unclear. Deletions cut 5 bases from V and 4 bases from J, with 11 bases between. The length of the CDR3 is 13 residues. CDR1 is PRHDT and CDR2 is FYEKMQ in the germline V gene (reference sequence). This CDR3 is CASSQRTTYGYTF. In nucleotides, the CDR3 is TGTGCCAGCAGCCAAAGAACCACCTATGGCTACACCTTC. Together with reference TRBV13 and TRBJ1-2, the CDR3 gives the full variable domain: AAGVIQSPRHLIKEKRETATLKCYPIPRHDTVYWYQQGPGQDPQFLISFYEKMQSDKGSIPDRFSAQQFSDYHSELNMSSLELGDSALYFCASSQRTTYGYTFGSGTRLTVV.

The chain links TRBV4-1 to TRBJ2-1; tentatively, D is TRBD2 (6 bases). V was pared by 10 bases and J by 2 bases, with 12 bases between. The CDR3 contains 13 residues. Looked up from germline, CDR1 is MGHRA and CDR2 is YSYEKL. The CDR3 here is CATGRGTYNEQFF. In DNA form, the CDR3 reads TGCGCCACGGGACGGGGGACCTACAATGAGCAGTTCTTC.

The genes are TRBV10-2 and TRBJ2-7, with D hard to call. The CDR3 runs to 12 residues. Germline V gene lookup returns CDR1 WSHSY and CDR2 SAAADI. V gave up 2 bases and J gave up 4 bases, with 6 bases separating them. For the CDR3, the DNA is TGCGCCAGCAGTGAGATGGAGTACGAGCAGTACTTC. Translation gives CASSEMEYEQYF.

The sample holds a few counts of this clone. The chain is built from TRBV28 and TRBJ1-1; D gene unclear. The germline V gene has CDR1 MDHEN and CDR2 SYDVKM. The CDR3 is 17 amino acids. The V gene lost 3 bases and the J gene lost 1 base, with 18 bases spanning the gap. In nucleotides, the CDR3 is TGTGCCAGCAGTTTTTCCCCCTCCTTTCGAGAGAACACTGAAGCTTTCTTT. This translates into CASSFSPSFRENTEAFF.

The CDR3 protein is CASSPWTGGTDTQYF. The CDR3 DNA follows: TGTGCCAGTAGTCCCTGGACAGGGGGCACAGATACGCAGTATTTT. This sequence joins TRBV19 and TRBJ2-3, with 9 bases matching TRBD1. This CDR3 contains 15 residues. After removal of 5 bases from V and 1 base from J, the junction contained 4 bases not matched to a gene. In germline, CDR1 is LNHDA, CDR2 SQIVND (reference sequence). The variable domain in full, with the rest retrieved from reference TRBV19 and TRBJ2-3, is DGGITQSPKYLFRKEGQNVTLSCEQNLNHDAMYWYRQDPGQGLRLIYYSQIVNDFQKGDIAEGYSVSREKKESFPLTVTSAQKNPTAFYLCASSPWTGGTDTQYFGPGTRLTVL.

V gene TRBV11-2 combines with J gene TRBJ1-2; D is possibly TRBD1 (6 bases). V lost 4 bases and J 3 bases, leaving 12 bases between the germline ends. The CDR3 length is 14 residues. Per germline, CDR1 SGHAT and CDR2 FQNNGV. The CDR3 bases are TGTGCCAGCAGCTCTAGGGACAACTACTATGGCTACACCTTC. It codes for CASSSRDNYYGYTF.

The chain employs TRBV24-1 and TRBJ2-1, with a tentative D call TRBD1 (6 bases). Germline values: CDR1 KGHDR, CDR2 SFDVKD. The CDR3 consists of 13 residues. V was trimmed by 0 bases and J by 8 bases, leaving 7 bases between them. CDR3 coding DNA: TGTGCCACCAGTGATTTGCCAGGGGATGAGCAGTTCTTC. Protein product: CATSDLPGDEQFF.

Notes on this clone: The sample carries other DNA sequences with the same CDR3. V usage is TRBV12-3 or TRBV12-4 and J usage is TRBJ1-2, with D possibly being TRBD1 (6 bases). The ends were cut back, 5 bases at V and 4 bases at J, with 8 bases in the middle. The CDR3 loop spans 12 amino acids. This chain's CDR3 is CASSPDSYGYTF. The CDR3 DNA reads as TGTGCCAGCAGTCCGGACAGCTATGGCTACACCTTC.

Comment on this clone: This sample also contains other DNA sequences that code for the same CDR3. This rearrangement joins TRBV5-1 to TRBJ2-3; D ambiguous. The germline V and J ends were trimmed by 0 bases and 0 bases, with 8 bases remaining between them. CDR1 and CDR2 from the germline V gene are SGHRS and YFSETQ. The length of the CDR3 is 15 residues. The CDR3 sequence: CASSLGGTSTDTQYF. The CDR3 region has the DNA TGCGCCAGCAGCTTGGGGGGAACGAGCACAGATACGCAGTATTTT.

For this clone: A junction boundary mismatches the germline segment, possibly from a read error. The chain employs TRBV11-2 and TRBJ1-1, with TRBD1 as a possible D gene (5 bases). There are 13 residues in the CDR3. Per germline, CDR1 SGHAT and CDR2 FQNNGV. This CDR3 is CASGLGANTEAFF. In DNA form, the CDR3 reads TGTGCCAGCGGCTTAGGGGCGAACACTGAAGCTTTCTTT.

The chain couples TRBV6-6 to TRBJ1-3, with D unresolved. This CDR3 is built from 12 residues. Germline CDR1 is MNHNY and CDR2 is SVGAGI (reference sequence). Trimming removed 7 bases at V and 3 bases at J, with 7 bases between. The CDR3 bases are TGTGCCAGCATAGGAGGTGGAAACACCATATATTTT. This codes for CASIGGGNTIYF.

The V and J genes are TRBV5-6 and TRBJ2-2, with 9 bases aligning to TRBD1. The CDR3 is 15 amino acids. Germline CDR1 and CDR2: SGHDT and YYEEEE. V lost 4 bases, J lost 10 bases, and 11 bases stayed unmatched. The CDR3 nucleotides read TGTGCCAGCAGCCAGGGGACAGGGAGGTTGGTGGAGCTGTTTTTT. As protein: CASSQGTGRLVELFF.

The genes are TRBV30 and TRBJ1-1, with D maybe TRBD1 (6 bases). The CDR3 has 14 amino acids. Trimming took off 2 bases at V and 5 bases at J, with 15 bases between the two ends. CDR1 and CDR2 (germline): GTSNPN, SVGIG (reference sequence). DNA of the CDR3: TGTGCCTGGAGTCGTGGGGGGCCACTTACTGAAGCTTTCTTT. Translated: CAWSRGGPLTEAFF.

The count of this clone is one. V gene TRBV10-3 combines with J gene TRBJ2-3; 10 bases are shared with TRBD2. V was pared by 5 bases and J by 5 bases, with 4 bases of the junction left unmatched. The CDR3 consists of 14 residues. CDR1 and CDR2 from the germline V gene are ENHRY and SYGVKD. CDR3 sequence reads: CAISTSGEGDTQYF. Here the CDR3 DNA reads TGTGCCATCAGTACTAGCGGGGAGGGAGATACGCAGTATTTT.

This clone was recorded a few times. The chain carries TRBV19 and TRBJ2-2; the match to TRBD1 covers 8 bases. The CDR3 runs to 15 residues. V lost 5 bases, J lost 1 base, and 3 bases stayed unmatched. Germline lookup yields CDR1 LNHDA and CDR2 SQIVND (reference sequence). CDR3 sequence (DNA): TGTGCCAGTAGTGTCGGGACAGGGAACACCGGGGAGCTGTTTTTT. Translating it yields CASSVGTGNTGELFF. The full variable domain, rest sourced from reference TRBV19 and TRBJ2-2, is DGGITQSPKYLFRKEGQNVTLSCEQNLNHDAMYWYRQDPGQGLRLIYYSQIVNDFQKGDIAEGYSVSREKKESFPLTVTSAQKNPTAFYLCASSVGTGNTGELFFGEGSRLTVL.

The chain is built from TRBV6-1 and TRBJ1-2, with D perhaps matching TRBD1 (6 bases). Germline V gene sequence: CDR1 MNHNS, CDR2 SASEGT. This CDR3 has 16 residues. Trimming removed 1 base from V and 3 bases from J, with 15 bases in between. The CDR3: CASSEVGAAPHYGYTF. DNA of the CDR3: TGTGCCAGCAGTGAAGTGGGGGCAGCCCCCCACTATGGCTACACCTTC.

The V and J genes are TRBV28 and TRBJ1-5; a weak D match, TRBD1 (6 bases). The V gene's germline CDR1 is MDHEN and CDR2 SYDVKM. The CDR3 has 16 amino acids. Trimming took off 6 bases at V and 7 bases at J, with 22 bases between the two ends. The CDR3 DNA sequence: TGTGCCAGCAGAATTGAGGGGGGCGAGTATGGACAGCCCCAGCATTTT. Its translation: CASRIEGGEYGQPQHF.

The J gene is TRBJ2-3, the V gene TRBV11-2, with 14 bases lining up with TRBD2. The CDR3 sequence is 15 residues long. J lost 7 bases, V lost 5 bases, and 5 bases had no gene match. In germline, CDR1 is SGHAT, CDR2 FQNNGV. The DNA for the CDR3 is TGTGCCAGCAGCCCGACTAGCGGGGGGGCAAATACGCAGTATTTT. It codes for CASSPTSGGANTQYF. Looking up the rest from reference TRBV11-2 and TRBJ2-3 gives the full variable domain: EAGVAQSPRYKIIEKRQSVAFWCNPISGHATLYWYQQILGQGPKLLIQFQNNGVVDDSQLPKDRFSAERLKGVDSTLKIQPAKLEDSAVYLCASSPTSGGANTQYFGPGTRLTVL.

This clone was counted between two and nine times. The V and J genes are TRBV10-3 and TRBJ2-3; D not resolved. Trimming stripped 7 bases from V and 1 base from J, with 6 bases between. Germline V gene data show CDR1 as ENHRY and CDR2 as SYGVKD. The CDR3 runs 12 residues. The CDR3 is CAINDGTDTQYF. CDR3 DNA: TGTGCCATCAACGACGGCACAGATACGCAGTATTTT.

The V and J genes are TRBV19 and TRBJ1-3, with unresolved D. Germline assignment: CDR1 LNHDA and CDR2 SQIVND (reference sequence). With 3 bases removed from V and 2 bases from J, the gap between germline ends came to 8 bases. This CDR3 is 14 amino acids long. CDR3 sequence reads: CASSMRETGNTIYF. The DNA for the CDR3 is TGTGCCAGTAGTATGAGAGAGACTGGAAACACCATATATTTT.

The table lists this clone with a count of one. This chain uses TRBV2 with TRBJ1-5; D not resolved. Germline assignment: CDR1 SNHLY and CDR2 FYNNEI. The V end lost 4 bases, the J end lost 3 bases, and 7 bases lay between the germline ends. The CDR3 spans 13 residues. The CDR3 DNA follows: TGTGCCAGCAGTGCCTGGAACAATCAGCCCCAGCATTTT. Protein: CASSAWNNQPQHF.